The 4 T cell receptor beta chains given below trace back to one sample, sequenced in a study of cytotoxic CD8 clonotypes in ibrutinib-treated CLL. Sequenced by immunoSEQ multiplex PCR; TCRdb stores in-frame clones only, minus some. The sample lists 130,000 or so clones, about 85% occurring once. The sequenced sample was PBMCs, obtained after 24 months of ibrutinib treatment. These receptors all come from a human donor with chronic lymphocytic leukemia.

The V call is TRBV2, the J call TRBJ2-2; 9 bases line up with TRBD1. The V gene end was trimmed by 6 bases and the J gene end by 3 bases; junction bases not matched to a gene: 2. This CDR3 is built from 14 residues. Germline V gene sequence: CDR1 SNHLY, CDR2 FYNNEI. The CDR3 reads CASSWDRDTGELFF. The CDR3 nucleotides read TGTGCCAGCAGCTGGGACAGGGACACCGGGGAGCTGTTTTTT.

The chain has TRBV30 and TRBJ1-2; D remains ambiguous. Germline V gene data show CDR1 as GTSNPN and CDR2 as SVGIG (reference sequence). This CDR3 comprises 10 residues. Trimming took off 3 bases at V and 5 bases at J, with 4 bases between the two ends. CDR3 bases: TGTGCCTGGAGCGATTATGGCTACACCTTC. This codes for CAWSDYGYTF. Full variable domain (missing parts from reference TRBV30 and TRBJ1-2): SQTIHQWPATLVQPVGSPLSLECTVEGTSNPNLYWYRQAAGRGLQLLFYSVGIGQISSEVPQNLSASRPQDRQFILSSKKLLLSDSGFYLCAWSDYGYTFGSGTRLTVV.

The CDR3 spells CAWSGLGGGYTF. CDR3 in DNA: TGTGCCTGGAGCGGACTAGGAGGTGGCTACACCTTC. The V and J genes are TRBV30 and TRBJ1-2; D remains ambiguous. V lost 3 bases to trimming and J lost 7 bases, with 12 bases between them. CDR1 GTSNPN and CDR2 SVGIG come from the germline V gene (reference sequence). The CDR3 consists of 12 residues. Looking up the rest from reference TRBV30 and TRBJ1-2 gives the full variable domain: SQTIHQWPATLVQPVGSPLSLECTVEGTSNPNLYWYRQAAGRGLQLLFYSVGIGQISSEVPQNLSASRPQDRQFILSSKKLLLSDSGFYLCAWSGLGGGYTFGSGTRLTVV.

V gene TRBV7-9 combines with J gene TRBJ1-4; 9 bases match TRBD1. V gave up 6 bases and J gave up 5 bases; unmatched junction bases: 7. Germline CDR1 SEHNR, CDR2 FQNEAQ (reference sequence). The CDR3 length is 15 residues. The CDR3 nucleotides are TGTGCCAGCAGACATCCGGGACAGGGAAATGAAAAACTGTTTTTT. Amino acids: CASRHPGQGNEKLFF. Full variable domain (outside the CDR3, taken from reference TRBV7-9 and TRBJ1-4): DTGVSQNPRHKITKRGQNVTFRCDPISEHNRLYWYRQTLGQGPEFLTYFQNEAQLEKSRLLSDRFSAERPKGSFSTLEIQRTEQGDSAMYLCASRHPGQGNEKLFFGSGTQLSVL.